This paragraph covers one T cell receptor (beta chain) sequence. CDR1 is SGHDT and CDR2 is YYEEEE in the germline V gene. The CDR3 runs 16 residues. V shed 3 bases, J shed 2 bases, and the junction held 10 bases outside the gene matches. This entry belongs to a study of T-cell reconstitution after alpha-beta-depleted transplantation in children. This sample's TCRbeta library carried unique molecular identifier barcodes. In TCRdb, the PCR reads were re-called with MiXCR into one record per CDR3 protein. Of 450,000 to 700,000 distinct CDR3 sequences in the sample, 20% to 30% were seen once. This sequence was found in a boy in the first two years of life with Wiskott-Aldrich syndrome, due to receive a stem cell transplant. The starting material was PBMCs, obtained before TCRalphabeta/CD19-depleted stem cell transplant. The chain joins TRBV5-6 to TRBJ2-7; 8 nucleotides match TRBD2. The CDR3 DNA reads TGTGCCAGCAGCTCCCGGACTAGCAGATTTACCTACGAGCAGTACTTC. Its protein product is CASSSRTSRFTYEQYF.